The sequence of this TCR beta chain was determined in a study of blood T cell repertoires in COVID-19. Whole-study context: Sites across the United States, Italy and Spain contributed samples from acute and convalescent COVID-19. The analysed material was cDNA or gDNA that came from T cells, B-cell-depleted T cells, or PBMCs.

In the source study's methods: The assay estimated nucleated cells by amplifying reference gene primers. The protocol was immunoSEQ multiplex PCR, while the TCRdb copy is restricted to in-frame clones and leaves out a portion. Clone size and the V and J calls come from that table; the DNA yielded D and trimming. This table has 200,000 to 250,000 clones, approximately 86% appearing once. The ends were cut back, 0 bases at V and 6 bases at J, with 17 bases in the middle. This CDR3 comprises 16 residues. Per germline, CDR1 MNHEY and CDR2 SVGEGT. The chain is built from TRBV6-2 or TRBV6-3 and TRBJ1-1; no definite D call. Sequenced sample: peripheral blood. The source of this sequence is a woman aged 60-75 years who had recovered from COVID-19. CDR3 sequence reads: CASSYSSEGGPPEAFF. CDR3 bases: TGTGCCAGCAGTTACTCCTCGGAGGGAGGGCCTCCTGAAGCTTTCTTT.